This TCR beta chain was retrieved from a study of glioma-infiltrating T cells after dendritic cell vaccination. Study-wide context: Autologous tumor lysate-pulsed dendritic cell vaccination was given between about 2002 and 2013.

Input was about 2 ug genomic DNA, or all available if less. The primer mix had 60 V beta and 13 J beta primers. TCRdb keeps only in-frame clones here, not all; method: immunoSEQ multiplex PCR. The sample has roughly 51,000 clones; 85% to 90% are singletons. Germline V gene lookup returns CDR1 GTSNPN and CDR2 SVGIG (reference sequence). V shed 3 bases, J shed 6 bases, and the junction held 6 bases outside the gene matches. This CDR3 region has 13 residues. The sequence was obtained from a human donor with glioblastoma. This sequence joins TRBV30 and TRBJ2-3; 7 bases are a match to TRBD1. Sequencing used blood, obtained before dendritic cell vaccination. This CDR3 reads CAWSRQGEDTQYF. The CDR3 DNA reads as TGTGCCTGGAGCAGGCAGGGGGAGGATACGCAGTATTTT.